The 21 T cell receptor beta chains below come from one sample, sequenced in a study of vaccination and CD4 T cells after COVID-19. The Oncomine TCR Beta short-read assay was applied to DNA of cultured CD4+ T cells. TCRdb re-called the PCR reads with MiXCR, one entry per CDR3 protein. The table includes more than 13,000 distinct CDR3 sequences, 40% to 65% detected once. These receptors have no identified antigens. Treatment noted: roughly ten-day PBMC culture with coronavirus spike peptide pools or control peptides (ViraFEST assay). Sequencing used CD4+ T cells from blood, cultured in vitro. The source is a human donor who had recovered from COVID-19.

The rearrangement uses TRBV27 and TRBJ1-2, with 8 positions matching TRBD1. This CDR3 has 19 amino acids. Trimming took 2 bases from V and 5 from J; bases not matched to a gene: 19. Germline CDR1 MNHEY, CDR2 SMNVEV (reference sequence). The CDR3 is CASSLNHLTGTGQGYGYTF. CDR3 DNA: TGTGCCAGCAGTTTAAATCACCTAACCGGGACAGGCCAAGGGTATGGCTACACCTTC.

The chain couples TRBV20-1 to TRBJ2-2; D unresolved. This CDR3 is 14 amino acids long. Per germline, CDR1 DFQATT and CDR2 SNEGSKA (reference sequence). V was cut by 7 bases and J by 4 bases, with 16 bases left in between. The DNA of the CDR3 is TGCAGTGTACCTGCCCCGAGCAGCACCGGGGAGCTGTTTTTT. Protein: CSVPAPSSTGELFF.

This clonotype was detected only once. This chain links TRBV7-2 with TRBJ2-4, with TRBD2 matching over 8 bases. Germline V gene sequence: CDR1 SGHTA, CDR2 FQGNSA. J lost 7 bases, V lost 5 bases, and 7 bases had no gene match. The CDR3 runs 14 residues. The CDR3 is CASSPSGGRNIQYF. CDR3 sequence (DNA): TGTGCCAGCAGCCCAAGCGGGGGTCGGAACATTCAGTACTTC.

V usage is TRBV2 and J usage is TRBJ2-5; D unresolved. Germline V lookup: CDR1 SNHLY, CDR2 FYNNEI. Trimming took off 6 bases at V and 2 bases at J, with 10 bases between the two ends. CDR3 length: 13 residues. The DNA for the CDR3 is TGTGCCAGCAGGGCAGTTCGGCAAGAGACCCAGTACTTC. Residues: CASRAVRQETQYF.

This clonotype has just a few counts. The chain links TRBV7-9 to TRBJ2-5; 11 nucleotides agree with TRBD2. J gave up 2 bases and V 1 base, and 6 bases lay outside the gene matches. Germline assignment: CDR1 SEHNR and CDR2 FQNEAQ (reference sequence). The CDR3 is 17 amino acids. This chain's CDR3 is CASSLGVAGGSQETQYF. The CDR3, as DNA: TGTGCCAGCAGCTTAGGAGTAGCGGGAGGGAGTCAAGAGACCCAGTACTTC.

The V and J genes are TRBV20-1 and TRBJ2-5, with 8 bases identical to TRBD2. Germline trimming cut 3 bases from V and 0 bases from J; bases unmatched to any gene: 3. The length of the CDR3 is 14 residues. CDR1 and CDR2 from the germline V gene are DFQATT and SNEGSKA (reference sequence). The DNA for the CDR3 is TGCAGTGCTAGTTCGGGAGGGGACCAAGAGACCCAGTACTTC. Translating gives CSASSGGDQETQYF.

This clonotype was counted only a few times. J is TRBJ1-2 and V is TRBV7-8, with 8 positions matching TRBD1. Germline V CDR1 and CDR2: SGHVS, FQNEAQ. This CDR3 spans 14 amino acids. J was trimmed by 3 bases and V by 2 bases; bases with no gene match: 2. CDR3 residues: CASSLQGADYGYTF. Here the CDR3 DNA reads TGTGCCAGCAGCTTACAGGGGGCGGACTATGGCTACACCTTC.

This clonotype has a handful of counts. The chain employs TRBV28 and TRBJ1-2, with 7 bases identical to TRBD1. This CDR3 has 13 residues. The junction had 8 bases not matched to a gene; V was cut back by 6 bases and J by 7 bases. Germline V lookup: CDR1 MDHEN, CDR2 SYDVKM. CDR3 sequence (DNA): TGTGCCAGCAGCACGACAGGGTCTTTTGGCTACACCTTC. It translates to CASSTTGSFGYTF.

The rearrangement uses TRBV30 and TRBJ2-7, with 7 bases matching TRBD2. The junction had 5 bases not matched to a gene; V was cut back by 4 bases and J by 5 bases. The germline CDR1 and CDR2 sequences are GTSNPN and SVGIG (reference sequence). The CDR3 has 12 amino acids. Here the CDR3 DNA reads TGTGCCTGGACCAGAGGGAGGGACGAGCAGTACTTC. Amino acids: CAWTRGRDEQYF.

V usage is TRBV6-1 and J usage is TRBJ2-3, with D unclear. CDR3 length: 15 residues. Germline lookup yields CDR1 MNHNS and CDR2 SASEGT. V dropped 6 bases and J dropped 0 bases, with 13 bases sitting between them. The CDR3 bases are TGTGCCAGCAGCCCCAGAAGCTATAGCACAGATACGCAGTATTTT. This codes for CASSPRSYSTDTQYF.

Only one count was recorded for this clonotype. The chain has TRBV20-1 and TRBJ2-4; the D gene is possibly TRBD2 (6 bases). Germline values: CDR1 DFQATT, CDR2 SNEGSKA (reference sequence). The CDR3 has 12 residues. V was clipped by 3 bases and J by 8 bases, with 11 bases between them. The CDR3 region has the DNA TGCAGTGCTAGCGGAGGGTCGGACATTCAGTACTTC. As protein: CSASGGSDIQYF.

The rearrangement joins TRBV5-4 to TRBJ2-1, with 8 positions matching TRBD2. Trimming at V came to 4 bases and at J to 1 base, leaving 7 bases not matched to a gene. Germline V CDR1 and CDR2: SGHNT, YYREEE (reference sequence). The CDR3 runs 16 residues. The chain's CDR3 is CASSRQSGRSYNEQFF. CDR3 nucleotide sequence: TGTGCCAGCAGCCGGCAGAGCGGGAGATCCTACAATGAGCAGTTCTTC.

CDR3: CASSFQASADTQYF. DNA of the CDR3: TGTGCCAGCAGTTTTCAAGCTTCGGCCGATACGCAGTATTTT. The chain combines TRBV27 with TRBJ2-3; D is unclear. The CDR3 length is 14 residues. Germline V gene sequence: CDR1 MNHEY, CDR2 SMNVEV (reference sequence). V lost 3 bases and J lost 6, with 13 bases in between.

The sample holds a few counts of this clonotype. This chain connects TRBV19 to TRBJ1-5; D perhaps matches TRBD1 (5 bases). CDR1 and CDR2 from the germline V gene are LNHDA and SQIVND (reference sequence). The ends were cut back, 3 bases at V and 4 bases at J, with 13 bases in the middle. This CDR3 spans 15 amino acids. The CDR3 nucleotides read TGTGCCAGTAGTATTCGGGGGTTAGGGAATCAGCCCCAGCATTTT. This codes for CASSIRGLGNQPQHF.

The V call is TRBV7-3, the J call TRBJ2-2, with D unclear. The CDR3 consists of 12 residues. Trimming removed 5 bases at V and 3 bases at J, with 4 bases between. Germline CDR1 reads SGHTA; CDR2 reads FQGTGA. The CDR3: CASSVDTGELFF. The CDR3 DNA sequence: TGTGCCAGCAGCGTCGACACCGGGGAGCTGTTTTTT.

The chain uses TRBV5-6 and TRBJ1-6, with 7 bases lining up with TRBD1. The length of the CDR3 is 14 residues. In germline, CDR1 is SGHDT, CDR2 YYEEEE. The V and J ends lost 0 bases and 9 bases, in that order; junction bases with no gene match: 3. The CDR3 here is CASSLGQGGSPLHF. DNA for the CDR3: TGTGCCAGCAGCTTGGGACAGGGTGGTTCACCCCTCCACTTT. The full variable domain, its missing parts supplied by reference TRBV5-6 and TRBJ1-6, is DAGVTQSPTHLIKTRGQQVTLRCSPKSGHDTVSWYQQALGQGPQFIFQYYEEEERQRGNFPDRFSGHQFPNYSSELNVNALLLGDSALYLCASSLGQGGSPLHFGNGTRLTVT.

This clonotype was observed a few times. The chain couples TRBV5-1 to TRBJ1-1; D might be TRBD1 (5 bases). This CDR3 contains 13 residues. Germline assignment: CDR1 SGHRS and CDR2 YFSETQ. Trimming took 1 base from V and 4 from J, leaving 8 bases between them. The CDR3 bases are TGCGCCAGCAGCTTGTGGGGGTCCACTGAAGCTTTCTTT. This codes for CASSLWGSTEAFF.

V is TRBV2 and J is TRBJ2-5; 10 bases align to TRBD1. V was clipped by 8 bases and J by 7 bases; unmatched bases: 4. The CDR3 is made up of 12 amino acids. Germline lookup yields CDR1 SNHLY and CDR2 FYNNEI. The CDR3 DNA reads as TGTGCCAGCGAAGGACAGGGGGGGACCCAGTACTTC. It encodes CASEGQGGTQYF.

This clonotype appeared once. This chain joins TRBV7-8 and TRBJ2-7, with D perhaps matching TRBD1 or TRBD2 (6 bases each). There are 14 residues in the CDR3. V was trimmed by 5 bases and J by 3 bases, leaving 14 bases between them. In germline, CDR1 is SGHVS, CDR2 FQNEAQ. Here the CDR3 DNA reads TGTGCCAGCAGCCCCGGGGGCGGGGACTACGAGCAGTACTTC. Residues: CASSPGGGDYEQYF. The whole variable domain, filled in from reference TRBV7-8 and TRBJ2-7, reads GAGVSQSPRYKVAKRGQDVALRCDPISGHVSLFWYQQALGQGPEFLTYFQNEAQLDKSGLPSDRFFAERPEGSVSTLKIQRTQQEDSAVYLCASSPGGGDYEQYFGPGTRLTVT.

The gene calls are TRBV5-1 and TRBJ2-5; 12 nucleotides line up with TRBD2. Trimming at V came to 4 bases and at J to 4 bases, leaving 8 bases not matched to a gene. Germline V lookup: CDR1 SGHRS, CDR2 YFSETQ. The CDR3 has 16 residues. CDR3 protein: CASSPTSGSGAETQYF. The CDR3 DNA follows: TGCGCCAGCAGCCCGACTAGCGGGAGTGGGGCAGAGACCCAGTACTTC.

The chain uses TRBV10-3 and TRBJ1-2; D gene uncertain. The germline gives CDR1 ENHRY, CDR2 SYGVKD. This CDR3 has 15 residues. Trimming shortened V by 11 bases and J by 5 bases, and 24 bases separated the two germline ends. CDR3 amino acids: CASFETPAKPYGYTF. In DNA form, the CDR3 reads TGTGCCTCGTTTGAAACTCCCGCGAAGCCTTATGGCTACACCTTC.